This record covers a single T cell receptor beta chain. The data belong to a study of blood T cell repertoires in COVID-19. Study summary: Sites across the United States, Italy and Spain contributed samples from acute and convalescent COVID-19.

The V gene's germline CDR1 is MGHRA and CDR2 YSYEKL. Trimming pared 0 bases from V and 6 bases from J, leaving 6 bases between. The CDR3 runs 13 residues. In the original processing: Reference gene primer amplification yielded estimated nucleated cell counts. Produced via immunoSEQ multiplex PCR; TCRdb's table is partial and in-frame only. The V and J calls and clone size were taken over from that table, and D and trimming were inferred from the DNA. The table has some 100,000 clones, around 92% seen once. The sample was peripheral blood. This receptor was taken from a man in his fifties with active COVID-19. The gene calls are TRBV4-1 and TRBJ1-5; D is ambiguous. For the CDR3, the DNA is TGCGCCAGCAGCCAAGATCGGGGTCAGCCCCAGCATTTT. Translation gives CASSQDRGQPQHF.